The following is a TCR beta chain sequence with its context. This sample is drawn from a study of T cell responses to AZD1222 COVID-19 vaccine. Germline CDR1 SGHNT, CDR2 YYREEE (reference sequence). V lost 5 bases to trimming and J lost 4 bases; unmatched junction nucleotides: 8. The CDR3 has 16 amino acids. The protocol was immunoSEQ multiplex PCR, while the TCRdb copy is restricted to in-frame clones and leaves out a portion. In the table there are 100,000 or so clones, 85% to 90% of which are singletons. The sequence was collected from an adult in good health. The chain couples TRBV5-4 to TRBJ2-3; 12 nucleotides line up with TRBD2. Sequences were derived from peripheral blood, sampled on day 0 of AZD1222 vaccination. The CDR3 DNA is TGTGCCAGCAGTCCCGGACTAGCGGGATTGGCAGATACGCAGTATTTT. Its translation: CASSPGLAGLADTQYF.